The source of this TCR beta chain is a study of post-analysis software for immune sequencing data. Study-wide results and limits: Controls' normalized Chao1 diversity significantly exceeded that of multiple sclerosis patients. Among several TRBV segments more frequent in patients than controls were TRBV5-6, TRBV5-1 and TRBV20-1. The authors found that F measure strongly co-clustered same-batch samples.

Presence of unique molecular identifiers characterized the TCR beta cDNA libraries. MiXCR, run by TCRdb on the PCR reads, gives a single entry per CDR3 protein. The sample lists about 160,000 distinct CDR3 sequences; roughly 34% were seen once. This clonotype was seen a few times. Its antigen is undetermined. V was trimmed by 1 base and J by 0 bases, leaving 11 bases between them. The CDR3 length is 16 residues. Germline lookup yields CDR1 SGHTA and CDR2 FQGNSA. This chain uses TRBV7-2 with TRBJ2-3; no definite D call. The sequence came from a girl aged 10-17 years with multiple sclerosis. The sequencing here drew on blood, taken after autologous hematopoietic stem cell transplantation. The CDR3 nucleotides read TGTGCCAGCAGCTTAGGCGGATTCACTAGCACAGATACGCAGTATTTT. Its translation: CASSLGGFTSTDTQYF.